This TCR beta chain was obtained from a study of T cell changes during pregnancy in multiple sclerosis. Losses at the gene ends were 7 bases for V and 3 bases for J; bases not matched to a gene: 9. The length of the CDR3 is 14 residues. The germline CDR1 and CDR2 sequences are SEHNR and FQNEAQ (reference sequence). Generated by immunoSEQ multiplex PCR, the TCRdb table keeps only in-frame clones and is missing some. The repertoire consists of about 79,000 clones, with about 93% occurring once and the leading ten covering less than 0.75%. Specimen: peripheral blood, collected in the second trimester of pregnancy. This receptor was obtained from a female donor in good health, enrolled as a control in a pregnancy study. The rearrangement uses TRBV7-9 and TRBJ2-7; 7 nucleotides line up with TRBD1. The CDR3 DNA reads as TGTGCCAGCACCCCAGTACAGGGGATCTACGAGCAGTACTTC. This translates into CASTPVQGIYEQYF.